These 5 T cell receptor beta chains originate from one sample sequenced in a study of blood T cell repertoires in COVID-19. The method was immunoSEQ multiplex PCR; TCRdb's version includes in-frame clones alone and lacks a portion of them. This table has a few hundred thousand clones, 85% to 90% appearing once. Material: peripheral blood. Receptor source: a man younger than 35 with active or convalescent COVID-19.

This chain uses TRBV29-1 with TRBJ1-2; perhaps TRBD1 as D (5 bases). Germline V gene sequence: CDR1 SQVTM, CDR2 ANQGSEA. V lost 7 bases to trimming and J lost 3 bases, with 9 bases between them. The CDR3 runs 11 residues. The CDR3 loop reads CSAWGYYGYTF. CDR3 bases: TGCAGCGCCTGGGGCTACTATGGCTACACCTTC.

This chain uses TRBV19 with TRBJ2-3; D is unresolved. Trimming stripped 10 bases from V and 2 bases from J, with 16 bases between. CDR3 length: 14 amino acids. Germline-derived CDR1 and CDR2 are LNHDA and SQIVND (reference sequence). The CDR3 region is CATSTLTPTDTQYF. The CDR3 bases are TGTGCCACCTCGACTCTTACCCCCACAGATACGCAGTATTTT.

The chain recombines TRBV5-1 with TRBJ2-7; 8 bases map to TRBD1. The CDR3 length is 14 residues. CDR1 SGHRS and CDR2 YFSETQ come from the germline V gene. The trim removed 4 bases at V and 7 bases at J, leaving 10 bases unmatched. As DNA, the CDR3 is TGCGCCAGCAGCCCTGGGACAGGCCGGGGGGAGCAGTACTTC. Translation: CASSPGTGRGEQYF. Full variable domain (remainder filled in from reference TRBV5-1 and TRBJ2-7): KAGVTQTPRYLIKTRGQQVTLSCSPISGHRSVSWYQQTPGQGLQFLFEYFSETQRNKGNFPGRFSGRQFSNSRSEMNVSTLELGDSALYLCASSPGTGRGEQYFGPGTRLTVT.

This chain uses TRBV10-2 with TRBJ1-6, with D perhaps matching TRBD1 (5 bases). The CDR3 sequence is 15 residues long. Germline assignment: CDR1 WSHSY and CDR2 SAAADI. V was clipped by 8 bases and J by 0 bases, with 11 bases between them. The CDR3 DNA follows: TGCGCCAGCTCCTTGGGGCGCTCCTATAATTCACCCCTCCACTTT. Protein: CASSLGRSYNSPLHF.

The rearrangement joins TRBV7-2 to TRBJ2-3; 13 bases match TRBD2. Germline V gene sequence: CDR1 SGHTA, CDR2 FQGNSA. The CDR3 has 16 amino acids. The V segment lost 4 bases and the J segment 4 bases; nucleotides outside the gene matches: 5. The CDR3 is CASSSRLAGGPDTQYF. The CDR3 DNA reads TGTGCCAGCAGCTCTAGACTAGCGGGAGGACCAGATACGCAGTATTTT.